The clone carrying this T cell receptor beta chain came up many times. The target antigen is unknown. From germline, CDR1 is SGHTA and CDR2 FQGNSA. With 3 bases removed from V and 9 bases from J, the gap between germline ends came to 8 bases. This CDR3 has 11 amino acids. The record originates from a study of CD8+CD57+ T cells in acquired aplastic anemia. Findings and caveats of the study: CD8+ Simpson's diversity did not differ significantly between patients and controls. About 29 shared CD8+ CDR3s appeared highly expressed within patients' immunodominant clones.

Researchers used genomic DNA as the template to profile TCR beta VDJ and CDR3. TCRdb itself ran the reads through MiXCR, one entry per CDR3 protein. The sample includes more than 150,000 distinct CDR3 sequences, around 45% of them seen just once. All patients picked for sequencing had shown, by flow cytometry, an expansion of CD8+CD57+ cells. The diagnosis in all patients was severe acquired aplastic anemia. There was no therapy given to any patient before the blood sampling took place. The sequence derives from a human donor with aplastic anemia. Sequenced: sorted CD4+, CD8+, or CD8+CD57+ T cells (not recorded which) from PBMCs. This chain uses TRBV7-2 with TRBJ1-1; no clear D gene. CDR3 nucleotide sequence: TGTGCCAGCAGCTTTGAATATCAAGCTTTCTTT. Translated, it gives CASSFEYQAFF.